This T cell receptor beta chain was obtained from a study of T cells after yellow fever vaccination (dated by TCRdb to between 2018 and 2021). Regarding the study in general: The SMART-Seq v4 Ultra Low Input RNA kit was used to prepare libraries from fractions with low cell numbers. To follow T-cell clones before and after primary and booster YFV17D yellow fever vaccination, bulk TCR alpha and beta repertoires were sequenced over time. Two healthy male donors made up the cohort, one aged 18 to 29 years and the other aged 30 to 39 years. Blood samples were taken at several timepoints before and after primary and secondary immunization, and bulk PBMC replicates and cell subsets were isolated. Overall results and qualifications from the work: After the booster, most of the clones that had expanded following primary vaccination were detected again (96% of CD4 and around 88% of CD8), which suggests that memory was broadly maintained. The secondary T-cell response was found to be weaker but faster than the primary response, with a peak reached on day 5 rather than on day 15. Because the study included only two donors, the extent to which the findings can be generalized is limited. Computational filtering was needed because FACS-sorted repertoires could contain abundant contaminating clonotypes from the bulk population. A small fraction of clonotypes showed up in both the CD4 and CD8 compartments, probably as a result of convergent recombination.

The sample's treatment or condition, from its label and the paper: live attenuated yellow fever vaccine strain. A standard Ficoll-Paque protocol was used to isolate PBMCs from peripheral blood. Dynabeads CD4 and CD8 positive selection kits were used to isolate CD4 and CD8 T-cell fractions. RNA was extracted with TriZol from bulk PBMCs, CD4 and CD8 fractions, and dextramer-positive and dextramer-negative fractions. Reads for this sample came from an Illumina NovaSeq 6000. TCR cDNA was made using 5'RACE template switching, a step that added a universal primer site and unique molecular identifiers. cDNA synthesis was primed from both the TCR alpha and TCR beta constant segments. Libraries were amplified in two PCR steps, with sample barcodes and sequencing adapters added in the second step. Sequencing of libraries was done on Illumina HiSeq 2500 (2x100 bp) or NovaSeq (2x150 bp). The paper's data handling went like this. MIGEC was used to demultiplex reads and collapse the reads into UMI consensus sequences, and MiXCR was used for V(D)J alignment. Vaccine-responding clonotypes were identified with edgeR using replicate PBMC samples, with FDR below 0.01 and a log2 fold change above 5 up to day 15 being required. Each bulk clonotype was labeled CD4 or CD8 based on which sequenced repertoire, CD4 or CD8, contained the clonotype at higher abundance. TCRdb reran the public reads through fastp at Q25 and MiXCR, keeping productive beta chains. Entries are consolidated by CDR3 protein sequence, retaining the most common genes and DNA. The authors' filters were not applied to this entry. The sample contains about 340,000 distinct CDR3 sequences, approximately 12% of them found a single time. The ten largest clones represent 2.5% to 4% of the sample.

This clonotype was recorded at least ten times. Its recognized antigen is unknown. Base qualities are not at hand, and no much larger clone is one base apart. Including cysteine and phenylalanine, the CDR3 has 12 amino acids. Just the 36-base CDR3 DNA is kept, in frame starting at base 1. V was cut back by 7 bases and J by 4 bases, leaving a gap of 14 bases between them. CDR1 SQVTM and CDR2 ANQGSEA are derived from the germline V gene. Recombination joined TRBV29-1 with TRBJ2-7; no D gene can be assigned with confidence. The material sequenced was CD4+ T cells sorted from PBMCs, taken 15 days after the yellow fever booster vaccination. This receptor was obtained from a man younger than 35 who received the YFV17D yellow fever vaccine. The CDR3 is CSASRLGYEQYF. At the DNA level, the sequence is TGCAGCGCCTCGCGCCTCGGGTACGAGCAGTACTTC.